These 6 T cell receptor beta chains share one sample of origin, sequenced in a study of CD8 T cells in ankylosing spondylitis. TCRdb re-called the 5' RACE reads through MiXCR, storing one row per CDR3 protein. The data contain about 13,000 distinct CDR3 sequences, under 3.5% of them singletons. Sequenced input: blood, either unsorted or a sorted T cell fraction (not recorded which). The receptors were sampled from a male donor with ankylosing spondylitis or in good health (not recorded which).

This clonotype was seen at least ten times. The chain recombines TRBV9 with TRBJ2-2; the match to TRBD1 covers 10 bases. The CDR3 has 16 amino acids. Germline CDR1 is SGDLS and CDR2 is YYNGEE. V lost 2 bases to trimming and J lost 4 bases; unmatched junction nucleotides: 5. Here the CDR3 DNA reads TGTGCCAGCAGCGTGGGGACAGGGGTTAGCACCGGGGAGCTGTTTTTT. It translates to CASSVGTGVSTGELFF. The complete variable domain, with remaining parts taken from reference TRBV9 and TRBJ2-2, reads DSGVTQTPKHLITATGQRVTLRCSPRSGDLSVYWYQQSLDQGLQFLIQYYNGEERAKGNILERFSAQQFPDLHSELNLSSLELGDSALYFCASSVGTGVSTGELFFGEGSRLTVL.

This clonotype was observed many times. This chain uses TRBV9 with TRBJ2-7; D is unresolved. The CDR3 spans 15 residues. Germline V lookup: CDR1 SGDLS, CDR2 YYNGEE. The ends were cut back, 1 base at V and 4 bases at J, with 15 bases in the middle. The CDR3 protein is CASSVSNLPRYEQYF. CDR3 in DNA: TGTGCCAGCAGCGTAAGTAATCTTCCCAGATACGAGCAGTACTTC.

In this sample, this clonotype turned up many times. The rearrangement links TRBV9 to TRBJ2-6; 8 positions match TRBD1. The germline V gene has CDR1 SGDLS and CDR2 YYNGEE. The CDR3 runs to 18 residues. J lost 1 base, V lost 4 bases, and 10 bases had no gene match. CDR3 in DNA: TGTGCCAGCAGCTCCAGGACAGGGCCACGTTCTGGGGCCAACGTCCTGACTTTC. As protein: CASSSRTGPRSGANVLTF.

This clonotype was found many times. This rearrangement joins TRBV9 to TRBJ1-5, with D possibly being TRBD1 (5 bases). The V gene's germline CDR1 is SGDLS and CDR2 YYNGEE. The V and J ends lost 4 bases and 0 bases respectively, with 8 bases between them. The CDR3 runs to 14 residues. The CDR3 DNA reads TGTGCCAGCAGCAGGGGTAATAGCAATCAGCCCCAGCATTTT. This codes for CASSRGNSNQPQHF.

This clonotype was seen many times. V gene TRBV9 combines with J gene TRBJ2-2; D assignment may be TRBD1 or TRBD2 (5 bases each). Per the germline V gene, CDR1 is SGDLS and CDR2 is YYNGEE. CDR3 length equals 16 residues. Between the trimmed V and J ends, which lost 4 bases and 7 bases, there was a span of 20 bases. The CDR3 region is CASSFRPGLESGELFF. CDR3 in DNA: TGTGCCAGCAGCTTCCGGCCGGGGCTAGAAAGCGGGGAGCTGTTTTTT.

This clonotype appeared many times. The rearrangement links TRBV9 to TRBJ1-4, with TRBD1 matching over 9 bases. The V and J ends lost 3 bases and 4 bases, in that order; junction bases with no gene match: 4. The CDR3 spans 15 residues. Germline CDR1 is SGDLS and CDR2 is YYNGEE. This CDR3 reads CASSGGQGFNEKLFF. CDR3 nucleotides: TGTGCCAGCAGCGGGGGACAGGGATTTAATGAAAAACTGTTTTTT.